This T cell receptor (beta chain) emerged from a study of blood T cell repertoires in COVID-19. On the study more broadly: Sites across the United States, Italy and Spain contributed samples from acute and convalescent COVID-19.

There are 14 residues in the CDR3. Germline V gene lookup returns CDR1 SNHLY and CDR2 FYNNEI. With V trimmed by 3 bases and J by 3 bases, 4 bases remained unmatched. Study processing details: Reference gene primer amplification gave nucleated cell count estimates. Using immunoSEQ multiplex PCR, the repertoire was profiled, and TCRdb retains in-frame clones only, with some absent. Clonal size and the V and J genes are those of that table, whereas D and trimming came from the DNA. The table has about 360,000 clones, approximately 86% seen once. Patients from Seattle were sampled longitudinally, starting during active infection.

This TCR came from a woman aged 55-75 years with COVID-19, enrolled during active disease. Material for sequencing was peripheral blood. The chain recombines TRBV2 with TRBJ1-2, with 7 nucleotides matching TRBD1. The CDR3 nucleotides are TGTGCCAGCAGTGATACAGGGGATGACTATGGCTACACCTTC. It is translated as CASSDTGDDYGYTF.